This record covers a single T cell receptor (beta chain). CDR1 is SGHDT and CDR2 is YYEEEE in the germline V gene. The CDR3 has 17 amino acids. V shed 6 bases and J shed 1 base, with 21 bases lying between them. Sequenced by immunoSEQ multiplex PCR; TCRdb stores in-frame clones only, minus some. Found here are under 450,000 clones, roughly 90% of them singletons; the top ten hold roughly 6.4%. These data originate in a study of control samples from healthy donors and cancer patients. The chain uses TRBV5-6 and TRBJ2-3; D might be TRBD1 (6 bases). Material for sequencing was PBMCs. The clonotype comes from a man aged 35 to 55 with head and neck cancer. The CDR3 DNA follows: TGTGCCAGCAAGGCTCAGGACAGAACATTTGGCACAGATACGCAGTATTTT. This gives the protein CASKAQDRTFGTDTQYF.